Sequencing of this T cell receptor beta chain was carried out in a study of identical twins. Regarding the study as a whole: Potential partial confounding of zero-insertion analyses by invariant MAIT and iNKT cells was noted. In drawing conclusions, the study used cross-sectional statistical analysis and did not follow the same donors. The study found excess low generation probability among twin-shared out-of-frame alpha sequences.

A universal primer site was created by template switching, with the cDNA bearing unique molecular identifiers. From the 5' RACE reads, TCRdb called clonotypes with MiXCR, one entry per CDR3 protein. The sample holds about 1.7 million distinct CDR3 sequences; around 29% are singletons and the top ten take about 0.27%. The CDR3 totals 15 residues. V lost 4 bases and J lost 4, with 14 bases in between. The germline V gene has CDR1 MGHRA and CDR2 YSYEKL. This clonotype showed up just a few times. Its antigen is not known. The chain joins TRBV4-1 to TRBJ2-1; perhaps D is TRBD1 or TRBD2 (6 bases each). The sequenced sample was cord blood. The TCR sequence derives from a newborn girl in good health. The CDR3 DNA is TGCGCCAGCAGCCTCGGGAAGGGGGGATACAATGAGCAGTTCTTC. Protein product: CASSLGKGGYNEQFF.